Shown below are 10 T cell receptor beta chains from a single sample sequenced in a study of blood T cell repertoires in COVID-19. Clones were sequenced by immunoSEQ multiplex PCR, and TCRdb holds only the in-frame ones, with some missing. The table includes 300,000 to 450,000 clones, approximately 89% detected once. Sequencing was done on a sample of PBMCs or T cells enriched from blood (not recorded which). The receptor source for this set is a man in his forties in a cohort exposed to, infected with or recovered from COVID-19 (not recorded which).

The chain has TRBV5-1 and TRBJ2-2, with 8 bases aligning to TRBD2. CDR3 length equals 15 residues. Germline CDR1 and CDR2: SGHRS and YFSETQ. V shed 0 bases, J shed 4 bases, and the junction held 2 bases outside the gene matches. DNA for the CDR3: TGCGCCAGCAGCTTGGGACTAGCGCCCACCGGGGAGCTGTTTTTT. As protein: CASSLGLAPTGELFF.

About this clone itself: Its ends do not fully match the called genes, so a read error is possible. The V call is TRBV27, the J call TRBJ2-2, with TRBD1 identical over 7 bases. CDR1 and CDR2 from the germline V gene are MNHEY and SMNVEV (reference sequence). This CDR3 spans 14 amino acids. The CDR3 DNA is TGTGCCAGCAGTGTGGACAGGAACGCCGGGGAGCTGTTTTTT. This codes for CASSVDRNAGELFF.

This clone was counted a single time. The chain carries TRBV30 and TRBJ1-5, with D maybe TRBD1 (5 bases). Trimming removed 1 base from V and 5 bases from J, with 9 bases in between. CDR3 length equals 13 residues. CDR1 and CDR2 (germline): GTSNPN, SVGIG (reference sequence). The CDR3 DNA follows: TGTGCCTGGAGTGCGACAGATGATCAGCCCCAGCATTTT. Translation: CAWSATDDQPQHF.

The chain joins TRBV6-5 to TRBJ1-6; D not resolved. This CDR3 is 13 amino acids long. Trimming removed 11 bases at V and 5 bases at J, with 13 bases between. Germline V gene sequence: CDR1 MNHEY, CDR2 SVGAGI. The CDR3 is CAAAGLNNSPLHF. The CDR3 region has the DNA TGTGCCGCGGCGGGTCTTAATAATTCACCCCTCCACTTT.

As regards this clone: This CDR3 is also generated by other DNA sequences in the sample. CDR3 sequence reads: CASSLGTSDYNEQFF. In DNA, the CDR3 is TGTGCCAGCAGCTTAGGGACTAGCGATTACAATGAGCAGTTCTTC. The chain links TRBV7-9 to TRBJ2-1; 9 positions match TRBD2. The germline V gene encodes CDR1 SEHNR and CDR2 FQNEAQ (reference sequence). J gave up 4 bases and V 1 base, and 2 bases lay outside the gene matches. The CDR3 loop spans 15 amino acids.

This clone came up once. The chain recombines TRBV30 with TRBJ1-3; D unresolved. This CDR3 is 14 amino acids long. CDR1 is GTSNPN and CDR2 is SVGIG in the germline V gene (reference sequence). V lost 2 bases and J 0 bases, leaving 8 bases between the germline ends. The DNA for the CDR3 is TGTGCCTGGAGTATCAGTCTCTCTGGAAACACCATATATTTT. Residues: CAWSISLSGNTIYF.

V usage is TRBV6-1 and J usage is TRBJ2-5, with TRBD2 identical over 7 bases. Germline CDR1 reads MNHNS; CDR2 reads SASEGT. This CDR3 comprises 13 residues. V gave up 2 bases and J gave up 5 bases; unmatched junction bases: 2. CDR3 sequence (DNA): TGTGCCAGCAGTGAAATGGGAGGGGAGACCCAGTACTTC. It yields the protein CASSEMGGETQYF.

V is TRBV27 and J is TRBJ2-2, with 10 positions matching TRBD2. There are 14 residues in the CDR3. Germline assignment: CDR1 MNHEY and CDR2 SMNVEV (reference sequence). With V trimmed by 6 bases and J by 5 bases, 3 bases remained unmatched. CDR3 amino acids: CASRLAGFTGELFF. CDR3 coding DNA: TGTGCCAGCAGACTAGCGGGATTTACCGGGGAGCTGTTTTTT.

The V call is TRBV29-1, the J call TRBJ1-1; the D is unclear. The CDR3 runs to 14 residues. Germline-derived CDR1 and CDR2 are SQVTM and ANQGSEA. Trimming removed 5 bases from V and 1 base from J, with 14 bases in between. This chain's CDR3 is CSVSSWAPNTEAFF. The CDR3 DNA sequence: TGCAGCGTTAGCTCCTGGGCGCCGAACACTGAAGCTTTCTTT.

V and J are TRBV5-4 and TRBJ2-3, with a possible D match to TRBD1 (5 bases). V lost 3 bases, J lost 0 bases, and 11 bases lay in between. Germline V gives CDR1 SGHNT, CDR2 YYREEE (reference sequence). There are 15 residues in the CDR3. The CDR3 protein is CASSSQTASTDTQYF. Written as DNA, the CDR3 is TGTGCCAGCAGCTCCCAGACAGCTAGCACAGATACGCAGTATTTT. The complete variable domain, with remaining parts taken from reference TRBV5-4 and TRBJ2-3, reads ETGVTQSPTHLIKTRGQQVTLRCSSQSGHNTVSWYQQALGQGPQFIFQYYREEENGRGNFPPRFSGLQFPNYSSELNVNALELDDSALYLCASSSQTASTDTQYFGPGTRLTVL.